These 25 T cell receptor beta chains were all obtained from the same sample, sequenced in a study of T cell responses to AZD1222 COVID-19 vaccine. Sequencing was performed with immunoSEQ multiplex PCR; in TCRdb, only in-frame clones are kept and a portion is missing. The table includes 150,000 to 200,000 clones, 92% detected once. Material: peripheral blood, obtained 28 days after the second AZD1222 dose. The receptor set was obtained from an adult who received the AZD1222 COVID-19 vaccine.

CDR3 in DNA: TGTGCCAGCAGCGCGGGACAGGCTTATGGCTACACCTTC. Translation: CASSAGQAYGYTF. The chain is built from TRBV9 and TRBJ1-2, with TRBD1 identical over 8 bases. The CDR3 is made up of 13 amino acids. Germline CDR1 is SGDLS and CDR2 is YYNGEE. J was trimmed by 5 bases and V by 3 bases; bases with no gene match: 3.

A remark on this clone: The junction does not match germline at one end; this may be a read error. The CDR3 DNA sequence: TGTGCCAGCAACTTAGACACCTACAATGAGCAGTTCTTC. Its protein is CASNLDTYNEQFF. This chain uses TRBV11-2 with TRBJ2-1; unclear D gene. The CDR3 runs 13 residues. Germline loops: CDR1 SGHAT, CDR2 FQNNGV.

J is TRBJ1-1 and V is TRBV2; a possible D gene is TRBD1 (6 bases). This CDR3 has 13 amino acids. Looked up from germline, CDR1 is SNHLY and CDR2 is FYNNEI. CDR3 sequence reads: CAIPRGMNTEAFF. DNA for the CDR3: TGTGCAATACCCAGGGGAATGAACACTGAAGCTTTCTTT.

The chain employs TRBV27 and TRBJ1-2; 10 bases are shared with TRBD1. Losses at the gene ends were 8 bases for V and 6 bases for J; bases not matched to a gene: 3. The CDR3 has 12 residues. The germline CDR1 and CDR2 sequences are MNHEY and SMNVEV (reference sequence). The CDR3 DNA sequence: TGTGCCAGCTCCGGGACAGGGGATGGCTACACCTTC. Translating gives CASSGTGDGYTF.

This chain links TRBV6-5 with TRBJ2-7; the match to TRBD1 covers 10 bases. CDR1 MNHEY and CDR2 SVGAGI come from the germline V gene. This CDR3 region has 15 residues. V shed 4 bases and J 2 bases; nucleotides not matched to a gene: 5. In DNA form, the CDR3 reads TGTGCCAGCAGTTCGCCGGGACAGGGGACCTACGAGCAGTACTTC. Translating it yields CASSSPGQGTYEQYF.

The V gene is TRBV3-1 (or the pseudogene TRBV3-2), the J gene TRBJ2-1; tentative D call: TRBD2 (6 bases). The germline gives CDR1 LGHDT, CDR2 YNNKEL (reference sequence). Between the trimmed V and J ends, which lost 1 base and 5 bases, there was a span of 9 bases. The CDR3 is made up of 14 amino acids. CDR3 in DNA: TGTGCCAGCAGCCAAGTCGGGAGCCACAATGAGCAGTTCTTC. It is translated as CASSQVGSHNEQFF.

The chain employs TRBV9 and TRBJ1-6; D gene uncertain. CDR3 size: 14 residues. V was pared by 0 bases and J by 2 bases, with 3 bases between. The germline CDR1 and CDR2 sequences are SGDLS and YYNGEE. Here the CDR3 reads CASSVGTYNSPLHF. The DNA of the CDR3 is TGTGCCAGCAGCGTAGGTACCTATAATTCACCCCTCCACTTT.

This clone appeared once. The chain joins TRBV29-1 to TRBJ1-2; 8 nucleotides line up with TRBD1. CDR1 and CDR2 (germline): SQVTM, ANQGSEA. The CDR3 has 13 amino acids. V trimming: 3 bases; J trimming: 3 bases; junction bases outside the gene matches: 3. CDR3 nucleotides: TGCAGCGTTGAGACAGGGGCTGACTATGGCTACACCTTC. Encoded protein: CSVETGADYGYTF.

The genes are TRBV18 and TRBJ1-2; D unresolved. Between the trimmed V and J ends, which lost 3 bases and 8 bases, there was a span of 16 bases. Germline CDR1 KGHSH, CDR2 LQKENI. This CDR3 region has 14 residues. The CDR3 DNA reads TGTGCCAGCTCACCTGGTAGAGCCGTGGGGGGCTACACCTTC. Its translation is CASSPGRAVGGYTF.

The chain uses TRBV9 and TRBJ2-5, with 9 bases lining up with TRBD2. With V trimmed by 0 bases and J by 0 bases, 0 bases remained unmatched. The germline V gene has CDR1 SGDLS and CDR2 YYNGEE. The CDR3 loop spans 15 amino acids. CDR3 in amino acids: CASSVGTSDQETQYF. CDR3 DNA: TGTGCCAGCAGCGTAGGGACTAGCGACCAAGAGACCCAGTACTTC.

The rearrangement links TRBV7-8 to TRBJ1-2, with D uncertain. V dropped 5 bases and J dropped 6 bases, with 16 bases sitting between them. The length of the CDR3 is 14 residues. Germline V gene sequence: CDR1 SGHVS, CDR2 FQNEAQ. This chain's CDR3 is CASSQAPNRDGYTF. The CDR3 DNA reads TGTGCCAGCAGCCAAGCGCCAAACCGGGATGGCTACACCTTC.

This clone appeared a single time. CDR3 coding DNA: TGTGCCAGCAGTTTATCGTCTAACAGGGTTAACTATGGCTACACCTTC. Protein sequence: CASSLSSNRVNYGYTF. The genes are TRBV27 and TRBJ1-2; TRBD1 might be the D (6 bases). The ends were cut back, 0 bases at V and 1 base at J, with 12 bases in the middle. The CDR3 runs to 16 residues. Germline V CDR1 and CDR2: MNHEY, SMNVEV (reference sequence).

This clone was found once. The chain recombines TRBV3-1 (or the pseudogene TRBV3-2) with TRBJ2-7, with D hard to call. The germline gives CDR1 LGHDT, CDR2 YNNKEL (reference sequence). Trimming took off 5 bases at V and 2 bases at J, with 16 bases between the two ends. The CDR3 totals 15 residues. This CDR3 reads CASSSGPQNTYEQYF. The CDR3 bases are TGTGCCAGCAGCTCCGGACCCCAAAATACCTACGAGCAGTACTTC.

The chain is built from TRBV18 and TRBJ1-5, with 9 bases matching TRBD1. Germline values: CDR1 KGHSH, CDR2 LQKENI. The CDR3 has 16 amino acids. Trimming cost V 5 bases and J 2 bases; bases outside gene matches: 7. DNA of the CDR3: TGTGCCAGCTCAGCGGGACAGGGAGGAGGCAATCAGCCCCAGCATTTT. This sequence encodes CASSAGQGGGNQPQHF. Variable domain in full (rest from reference TRBV18 and TRBJ1-5): NAGVMQNPRHLVRRRGQEARLRCSPMKGHSHVYWYRQLPEEGLKFMVYLQKENIIDESGMPKERFSAEFPKEGPSILRIQQVVRGDSAAYFCASSAGQGGGNQPQHFGDGTRLSIL.

The V gene is TRBV20-1, the J gene TRBJ1-2; D not certain. Trimming took 6 bases from V and 2 from J, leaving 7 bases between them. The germline V gene encodes CDR1 DFQATT and CDR2 SNEGSKA (reference sequence). CDR3 size: 11 residues. This CDR3 is CSAETNYGYTF. The DNA of the CDR3 is TGCAGTGCGGAAACAAACTATGGCTACACCTTC.

The CDR3 spells CASSGGPPGTYEQYF. The CDR3 DNA reads TGTGCCAGCAGCGGCGGGCCCCCAGGCACCTACGAGCAGTACTTC. This chain links TRBV5-6 with TRBJ2-7, with D possibly TRBD2 on 5 matching bases. CDR1 SGHDT and CDR2 YYEEEE come from the germline V gene. V gave up 4 bases and J gave up 2 bases, with 16 bases separating them. The CDR3 runs to 15 residues.

V and J are TRBV30 and TRBJ1-2, with D possibly matching TRBD1 (6 bases). The CDR3 sequence is 13 residues long. Germline V CDR1 and CDR2: GTSNPN, SVGIG (reference sequence). Trimming took off 0 bases at V and 4 bases at J, with 9 bases between the two ends. CDR3 residues: CAWSVGGGYGYTF. CDR3 sequence (DNA): TGTGCCTGGAGTGTTGGGGGCGGCTATGGCTACACCTTC. Full variable domain (missing parts from reference TRBV30 and TRBJ1-2): SQTIHQWPATLVQPVGSPLSLECTVEGTSNPNLYWYRQAAGRGLQLLFYSVGIGQISSEVPQNLSASRPQDRQFILSSKKLLLSDSGFYLCAWSVGGGYGYTFGSGTRLTVV.

This chain connects TRBV3-1 (or the pseudogene TRBV3-2) to TRBJ1-4, with D perhaps matching TRBD1 (6 bases). Germline CDR1 and CDR2: LGHDT and YNNKEL (reference sequence). Between the trimmed V and J ends, which lost 0 bases and 8 bases, there was a span of 10 bases. The CDR3 is 14 amino acids. This CDR3 is CASSQEQGREKLFF. In DNA form, the CDR3 reads TGTGCCAGCAGCCAAGAACAGGGACGAGAAAAACTGTTTTTT.

This chain uses TRBV5-6 with TRBJ1-5; D not certain. CDR1 is SGHDT, CDR2 YYEEEE, per germline. The CDR3 covers 12 residues. Deletions cut 2 bases from V and 4 bases from J, with 4 bases between. CDR3 region: CASSFLNQPQHF. For the CDR3, the DNA is TGTGCCAGCAGCTTTCTTAATCAGCCCCAGCATTTT.

The genes are TRBV28 and TRBJ1-6; D gene uncertain. There are 13 residues in the CDR3. The germline gives CDR1 MDHEN, CDR2 SYDVKM. V was pared by 7 bases and J by 13 bases, with 17 bases between. CDR3 amino acids: CASTSRPLIPLHF. The CDR3 bases are TGTGCCAGCACCTCTAGGCCGCTTATTCCCCTCCACTTT.

This clone came up once. CDR3 DNA sequence: TGTGCCAGCACCTTTCTCGGGACAGGCCAAGAGACCCAGTACTTC. Its translation is CASTFLGTGQETQYF. J is TRBJ2-5 and V is TRBV7-2, with TRBD1 matching 8 bases. This CDR3 is built from 15 residues. The ends lost 7 bases at V and 1 base at J; junction bases unmatched: 8. From germline, CDR1 is SGHTA and CDR2 FQGNSA.

V gene TRBV7-3 combines with J gene TRBJ2-7; D not certain. The CDR3 runs 14 residues. Germline V gene lookup returns CDR1 SGHTA and CDR2 FQGTGA. With 3 bases removed from V and 0 bases from J, the gap between germline ends came to 9 bases. CDR3 amino acids: CASSLSGSSYEQYF. The CDR3 DNA reads TGTGCCAGCAGCTTGTCAGGAAGCTCCTACGAGCAGTACTTC.

The chain employs TRBV2 and TRBJ2-5, with TRBD2 matching over 8 bases. The CDR3 contains 15 residues. Losses at the gene ends were 7 bases for V and 4 bases for J; bases not matched to a gene: 11. Germline assignment: CDR1 SNHLY and CDR2 FYNNEI. The CDR3 DNA follows: TGTGCCAGCATCGTCGGGGGGGCCCAAGGAGAGACCCAGTACTTC. This gives the protein CASIVGGAQGETQYF.

The rearrangement joins TRBV7-9 to TRBJ2-5, with D perhaps matching TRBD1 (5 bases). The CDR3 totals 14 residues. V was shortened by 5 bases and J by 3 bases, with 13 bases between the two germline ends. In germline, CDR1 is SEHNR, CDR2 FQNEAQ (reference sequence). The CDR3 coding sequence is TGTGCCAGCAGCGAAGGACACACCGAAGAGACCCAGTACTTC. It encodes CASSEGHTEETQYF. The full variable domain, with the rest looked up from reference TRBV7-9 and TRBJ2-5, is DTGVSQNPRHKITKRGQNVTFRCDPISEHNRLYWYRQTLGQGPEFLTYFQNEAQLEKSRLLSDRFSAERPKGSFSTLEIQRTEQGDSAMYLCASSEGHTEETQYFGPGTRLLVL.

The chain carries TRBV7-9 and TRBJ2-2, with TRBD2 as a possible D gene (6 bases). There are 17 residues in the CDR3. Germline values: CDR1 SEHNR, CDR2 FQNEAQ (reference sequence). V lost 8 bases, J lost 8 bases, and 27 bases lay in between. The CDR3 spells CASRGGEVLSVEGELFF. CDR3 coding DNA: TGTGCCAGCCGAGGAGGGGAAGTTCTCAGTGTAGAAGGGGAGCTGTTTTTT.